The clone carrying this T cell receptor (beta chain) was seen at least ten times. Its specificity is unknown. Each CDR3 protein gets one entry after TCRdb re-called the multiplex PCR reads with MiXCR. The profile shows approximately 20,000 distinct CDR3 sequences, about 45% of them singletons. The record originates from a study of breast tumors, draining lymph nodes, adjacent tissues. The study, taken as a whole, reports: Tumors had less TCR diversity than lymph nodes, more than nontumor tissue. Luminal-like breast cancer showed significantly higher tumor–nontumor repertoire similarity than basal-like. Tumor T cell lymph node origin was a supported hypothesis, not proven. The data were judged consistent with most tumor T cells coming from lymph node and expanding in tumor.

V trimming: 5 bases; J trimming: 5 bases; junction bases outside the gene matches: 8. Germline loops: CDR1 LNHDA, CDR2 SQIVND (reference sequence). The CDR3 is 14 amino acids. The rearrangement links TRBV19 to TRBJ1-2; 7 bases align to TRBD1. This sequence was found in a female donor with breast cancer. Some clones in this sample may be carry-over from other donors' samples. Specimen: breast tumor tissue. DNA of the CDR3: TGTGCCAGTAGTTTCGGGACAGCGAATTATGGCTACACCTTC. Translating it yields CASSFGTANYGYTF.